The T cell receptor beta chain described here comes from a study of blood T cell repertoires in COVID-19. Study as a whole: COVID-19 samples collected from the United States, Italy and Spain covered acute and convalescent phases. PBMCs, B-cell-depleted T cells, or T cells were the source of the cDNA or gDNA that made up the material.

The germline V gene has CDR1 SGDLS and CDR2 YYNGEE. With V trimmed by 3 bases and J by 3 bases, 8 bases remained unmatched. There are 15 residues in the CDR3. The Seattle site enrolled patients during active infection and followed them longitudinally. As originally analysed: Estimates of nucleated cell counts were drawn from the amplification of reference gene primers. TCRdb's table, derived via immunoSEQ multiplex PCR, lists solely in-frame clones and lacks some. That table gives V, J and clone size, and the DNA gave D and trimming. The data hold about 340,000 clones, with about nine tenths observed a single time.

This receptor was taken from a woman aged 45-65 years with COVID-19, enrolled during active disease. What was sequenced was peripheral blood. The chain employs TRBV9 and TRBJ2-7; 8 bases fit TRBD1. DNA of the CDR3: TGTGCCAGCAGCGAAGGACAGGGCGCGGTCTACGAGCAGTACTTC. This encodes CASSEGQGAVYEQYF.